Below, 24 T cell receptor beta chains from the same sample are listed, as sequenced in a study of identifying expanded T cells in peripheral blood. This table comes from immunoSEQ multiplex PCR, and its TCRdb copy is limited to in-frame clones, with some not included. Of over 100,000 clones listed, about 87% are singletons. The sequenced material came from blood. All receptors come from a person between 18 and 69 years old in good health.

The rearrangement uses TRBV5-1 and TRBJ2-3; D is unresolved. Trimming took off 0 bases at V and 1 base at J, with 3 bases between the two ends. The CDR3 is 13 amino acids. The germline CDR1 and CDR2 sequences are SGHRS and YFSETQ. The CDR3 region is CASSLEGTDTQYF. The CDR3 DNA reads as TGCGCCAGCAGCTTGGAGGGCACAGATACGCAGTATTTT.

The rearrangement joins TRBV7-3 to TRBJ1-6; D is ambiguous. The germline V gene encodes CDR1 SGHTA and CDR2 FQGTGA. Trimming removed 3 bases from V and 5 bases from J, with 11 bases in between. This CDR3 is 15 amino acids long. The CDR3 protein is CASSFSGGDNSPLHF. CDR3 nucleotide sequence: TGTGCCAGCAGCTTTTCGGGTGGGGATAATTCACCCCTCCACTTT.

The rearrangement links TRBV7-2 to TRBJ1-3; D is possibly TRBD1 (5 bases). The CDR3 covers 14 residues. V lost 5 bases, J lost 9 bases, and 17 bases lay in between. The germline V gene has CDR1 SGHTA and CDR2 FQGNSA. The CDR3 is CASSPTGRVGTIYF. The CDR3 region has the DNA TGTGCCAGCAGCCCCACAGGACGTGTTGGCACCATATATTTT.

J is TRBJ2-7 and V is TRBV28, with D perhaps being TRBD1 or TRBD2 (5 bases each). The germline V gene encodes CDR1 MDHEN and CDR2 SYDVKM. The CDR3 has 15 amino acids. The V gene lost 3 bases and the J gene lost 2 bases, with 14 bases spanning the gap. CDR3 amino acids: CASSFWVQGPYEQYF. For the CDR3, the DNA is TGTGCCAGCAGTTTTTGGGTGCAGGGACCCTACGAGCAGTACTTC.

The chain has TRBV11-3 and TRBJ2-3, with a weak D call TRBD1 (6 bases). V was trimmed by 5 bases and J by 4 bases, leaving 16 bases between them. Germline V gives CDR1 SGHNT, CDR2 YENEEA. This CDR3 spans 15 amino acids. The CDR3 sequence: CASSQGTGWPDTQYF. The CDR3, as DNA: TGTGCCAGCAGCCAGGGCACAGGGTGGCCAGATACGCAGTATTTT. Supplemented by reference TRBV11-3 and TRBJ2-3, the full variable domain reads EAGVVQSPRYKIIEKKQPVAFWCNPISGHNTLYWYLQNLGQGPELLIRYENEEAVDDSQLPKDRFSAERLKGVDSTLKIQPAELGDSAVYLCASSQGTGWPDTQYFGPGTRLTVL.

This chain uses TRBV19 with TRBJ2-1; no definite D call. Germline CDR1 and CDR2: LNHDA and SQIVND (reference sequence). This CDR3 region has 13 residues. V dropped 7 bases and J dropped 3 bases, with 10 bases sitting between them. Here the CDR3 DNA reads TGTGCCAGTATAGACTCCGGCTACAATGAGCAGTTCTTC. Its protein product is CASIDSGYNEQFF.

The J gene is TRBJ2-2, the V gene TRBV2; the match to TRBD1 covers 8 bases. The V gene's germline CDR1 is SNHLY and CDR2 FYNNEI. Germline trimming cut 7 bases from V and 0 bases from J; bases unmatched to any gene: 4. The CDR3 is 15 residues long. The CDR3 DNA follows: TGTGCCAGCATTGAGGACAGGGCGAACACCGGGGAGCTGTTTTTT. It is translated as CASIEDRANTGELFF. Based on the CDR3 plus reference TRBV2 and TRBJ2-2, the full variable domain is EPEVTQTPSHQVTQMGQEVILRCVPISNHLYFYWYRQILGQKVEFLVSFYNNEISEKSEIFDDQFSVERPDGSNFTLKIRSTKLEDSAMYFCASIEDRANTGELFFGEGSRLTVL.

The chain combines TRBV20-1 with TRBJ2-7; D remains unclear. V dropped 4 bases and J dropped 4 bases, with 8 bases sitting between them. The CDR3 consists of 11 residues. CDR1 DFQATT and CDR2 SNEGSKA come from the germline V gene (reference sequence). CDR3 DNA: TGCAGTGCTATTAAGCTGTACGAGCAGTACTTC. This translates into CSAIKLYEQYF.

This chain uses TRBV7-2 with TRBJ2-3, with 8 bases fitting TRBD1. V shed 7 bases, J shed 5 bases, and the junction held 11 bases outside the gene matches. The CDR3 has 15 residues. Germline V gene sequence: CDR1 SGHTA, CDR2 FQGNSA. In DNA form, the CDR3 reads TGTGCCAGCATCGACGACAGGGGAGGTGGAGATACGCAGTATTTT. It specifies CASIDDRGGGDTQYF. Full variable domain (missing parts from reference TRBV7-2 and TRBJ2-3): GAGVSQSPSNKVTEKGKDVELRCDPISGHTALYWYRQSLGQGLEFLIYFQGNSAPDKSGLPSDRFSAERTGGSVSTLTIQRTQQEDSAVYLCASIDDRGGGDTQYFGPGTRLTVL.

The chain couples TRBV5-4 to TRBJ1-2, with TRBD1 as a possible D gene (6 bases). The germline V gene has CDR1 SGHNT and CDR2 YYREEE (reference sequence). Trimming shortened V by 0 bases and J by 4 bases, and 13 bases separated the two germline ends. The CDR3 runs to 15 residues. CDR3 loop: CASSLAPTGIYGYTF. As DNA, the CDR3 is TGTGCCAGCAGCTTGGCCCCAACAGGGATCTATGGCTACACCTTC.

V usage is TRBV28 and J usage is TRBJ2-1; D gene uncertain. Per germline, CDR1 MDHEN and CDR2 SYDVKM. The length of the CDR3 is 15 residues. The V end lost 6 bases, the J end lost 0 bases, and 12 bases lay between the germline ends. Written as DNA, the CDR3 is TGTGCCAGCAGCGACCTGGGTAGCTCCTACAATGAGCAGTTCTTC. Amino acid sequence: CASSDLGSSYNEQFF.

CDR3 sequence reads: CASSFTTPGQGDYEQYF. CDR3 nucleotides: TGCGCCAGCAGCTTTACAACTCCGGGACAGGGAGACTACGAGCAGTACTTC. The chain links TRBV5-1 to TRBJ2-7; TRBD1 matches 9 bases. Germline V gene data show CDR1 as SGHRS and CDR2 as YFSETQ. The V gene end was trimmed by 2 bases and the J gene end by 3 bases; junction bases not matched to a gene: 12. The CDR3 loop spans 17 amino acids.

The gene calls are TRBV7-2 and TRBJ1-6; D gene ambiguous. CDR1 and CDR2 from the germline V gene are SGHTA and FQGNSA. V was clipped by 3 bases and J by 7 bases, with 13 bases between them. CDR3 length: 15 amino acids. The CDR3 loop reads CASSLGSSGNSPLHF. The CDR3 nucleotides are TGTGCCAGCAGCTTGGGATCGAGTGGGAATTCACCCCTCCACTTT.

The V call is TRBV2, the J call TRBJ1-4, with D unclear. Per germline, CDR1 SNHLY and CDR2 FYNNEI. CDR3 size: 15 residues. V shed 5 bases and J shed 3 bases, with 13 bases lying between them. CDR3 bases: TGTGCCAGCAGTCCCACGGGGAAGTCTAATGAAAAACTGTTTTTT. Translated, it gives CASSPTGKSNEKLFF. The full variable domain, in which reference TRBV2 and TRBJ1-4 provide the parts outside the CDR3, is EPEVTQTPSHQVTQMGQEVILRCVPISNHLYFYWYRQILGQKVEFLVSFYNNEISEKSEIFDDQFSVERPDGSNFTLKIRSTKLEDSAMYFCASSPTGKSNEKLFFGSGTQLSVL.

In its sample, this clone was seen once. The J gene is TRBJ2-5, the V gene TRBV5-1, with D unclear. Trimming removed 1 base at V and 1 base at J, with 2 bases between. Germline-derived CDR1 and CDR2 are SGHRS and YFSETQ. This CDR3 region has 12 residues. CDR3 protein: CASSLPQETQYF. The DNA of the CDR3 is TGCGCCAGCAGCTTGCCCCAAGAGACCCAGTACTTC.

CDR3 loop: CASSQGALGAASTDTQYF. CDR3 DNA sequence: TGCGCCAGCAGCCAAGGTGCCCTGGGGGCAGCTAGCACAGATACGCAGTATTTT. The chain couples TRBV4-3 to TRBJ2-3; D is perhaps TRBD1 (6 bases). CDR1 and CDR2 from the germline V gene are LGHNA and YSLEER. The CDR3 is 18 residues long. V was cut by 1 base and J by 0 bases, with 17 bases left in between.

This chain connects TRBV4-1 to TRBJ2-2; D is perhaps TRBD1 (9 bases). The CDR3 is made up of 16 amino acids. Germline V gene sequence: CDR1 MGHRA, CDR2 YSYEKL. Deletions cut 3 bases from V and 6 bases from J, with 17 bases between. This CDR3 is CASSHSGTGSAGELFF. CDR3 nucleotides: TGCGCCAGCAGCCATAGCGGGACAGGGAGCGCCGGGGAGCTGTTTTTT.

This chain uses TRBV21-1 with TRBJ2-1. TRBV21-1 is a pseudogene. The CDR3 is 17 residues long. The CDR3 sequence is CASSKAKAASSYNEQFF. CDR3 nucleotides: TGTGCCAGCAGCAAAGCGAAGGCAGCAAGCTCCTACAATGAGCAGTTCTTC.

This clone was seen once. This chain uses TRBV2 with TRBJ2-1; weak D call: TRBD1 (6 bases). Germline lookup yields CDR1 SNHLY and CDR2 FYNNEI. V was cut by 7 bases and J by 6 bases, with 13 bases left in between. The CDR3 loop spans 13 amino acids. This CDR3 reads CASNTGLVNEQFF. The CDR3 DNA sequence: TGTGCCAGCAATACAGGGCTAGTCAATGAGCAGTTCTTC.

The V gene is TRBV6-5, the J gene TRBJ1-4; perhaps TRBD1 as D (5 bases). V gave up 3 bases and J gave up 7 bases, with 9 bases separating them. Looked up from germline, CDR1 is MNHEY and CDR2 is SVGAGI. The CDR3 extends over 13 amino acids. The CDR3 bases are TGTGCCAGCAGTTATCGGGGCTTTGAAAAACTGTTTTTT. Translated: CASSYRGFEKLFF.

CDR3 residues: CASSSNYLSTDTQYF. In nucleotides, the CDR3 is TGTGCCAGCAGCTCGAACTACCTTAGCACAGATACGCAGTATTTT. This rearrangement joins TRBV7-2 to TRBJ2-3, with D unresolved. V was pared by 4 bases and J by 0 bases, with 11 bases between. Germline values: CDR1 SGHTA, CDR2 FQGNSA. The CDR3 runs to 15 residues.

The V call is TRBV9, the J call TRBJ1-6; no reliable D call. Germline V CDR1 and CDR2: SGDLS, YYNGEE. This CDR3 contains 14 residues. Trimming left V 2 bases short and J 10 bases short, with 13 bases between. The CDR3 bases are TGTGCCAGCAGCGTTGGCAATTCGGGGTCACCCCTCCACTTT. Translation: CASSVGNSGSPLHF.

This sequence joins TRBV30 and TRBJ1-6; D remains ambiguous. V was shortened by 2 bases and J by 5 bases, with 7 bases between the two germline ends. The germline V gene encodes CDR1 GTSNPN and CDR2 SVGIG (reference sequence). This CDR3 spans 13 amino acids. The CDR3 nucleotides read TGTGCCTGGAGTCGCCAGGATAATTCACCCCTCCACTTT. Translating it yields CAWSRQDNSPLHF. Together with reference TRBV30 and TRBJ1-6, the CDR3 gives the full variable domain: SQTIHQWPATLVQPVGSPLSLECTVEGTSNPNLYWYRQAAGRGLQLLFYSVGIGQISSEVPQNLSASRPQDRQFILSSKKLLLSDSGFYLCAWSRQDNSPLHFGNGTRLTVT.

The CDR3 sequence: CASSQRTGNSQETQYF. DNA of the CDR3: TGCGCCAGCAGTCAAAGGACAGGTAACTCCCAAGAGACCCAGTACTTC. The chain joins TRBV23-1 to TRBJ2-5; TRBD1 matches at 7 bases. Being an ORF, TRBV23-1 has a function that is uncertain. The CDR3 sequence is 16 residues long. The J segment lost 1 base and the V segment lost 2 bases, leaving 7 bases of the junction unmatched.